This TCR beta chain was profiled in a study of vaccination and CD4 T cells after COVID-19. Study information: The convalescent population consisted of six males and four females, two of whom were of Hispanic ethnicity. Study-wide points: In convalescent patients, a median 86.3% of post-vaccine SARS-CoV-2-reactive clones appeared only after vaccination.

A word on this clonotype: The antigen is unknown.

Treatment noted: roughly 11-day PBMC culture with coronavirus spike peptide pools or control peptides (ViraFEST assay). Cultures used roughly 2.1 million PBMCs per well, approximately 9.2 IU/ml IL-2 and about 10 ug/ml peptides. The study sequenced cultured CD4+ T cell DNA using the Oncomine TCR Beta short-read assay. A single record per CDR3 protein comes from TCRdb applying MiXCR to the PCR reads. This sample has about 18,000 distinct CDR3 sequences, with approximately 55% found just once. The V end was cut by 5 bases, the J end by 4 bases, with 15 bases between. CDR1 SGHTA and CDR2 FQGNSA come from the germline V gene. This CDR3 region has 15 residues.

This clonotype originated in a human donor who had recovered from COVID-19. Sample: CD4+ T cells from blood, cultured in vitro. The chain carries TRBV7-2 and TRBJ2-1; D gene uncertain. The CDR3 nucleotides read TGTGCCAGCAGCCAGCCCGGCGGCCCATACAATGAGCAGTTCTTC. Amino acids: CASSQPGGPYNEQFF.